This T cell receptor beta chain was captured in a study of T cell responses to AZD1222 COVID-19 vaccine. Study overall: Timing groups of about 4 and about 12 weeks for second doses were pooled. General observations from the study: Donors were mostly white British, more females; clonal diversity possibly underestimated. Spike as a whole was targeted by vaccine-associated CD4 TCRs, dominant at 160-218 and 743-854. At baseline, seropositivity was found in only 5 to 7 AZD1222 recipients.

With regard to this clone: What it recognizes is unknown.

Germline V gene sequence: CDR1 KGHSY, CDR2 FQNENV. V lost 4 bases to trimming and J lost 0 bases; unmatched junction nucleotides: 3. The CDR3 extends over 15 amino acids. Method: immunoSEQ multiplex PCR; TCRdb's copy keeps in-frame clones and lacks some. Of 180,000 or so clones listed, 94% are singletons. The receptor was isolated from an adult in good health. The rearrangement joins TRBV16 to TRBJ1-3, with 7 bases fitting TRBD1. This material consisted of peripheral blood, taken on day 0 of AZD1222 vaccination. The CDR3 nucleotides read TGTGCCAGCAGCCCCGGACAGGTCTCTGGAAACACCATATATTTT. The encoded protein is CASSPGQVSGNTIYF.